This TCR beta chain was recovered during a study of resident and recirculating memory T cells in vitiligo. Whole-study results and caveats: TCR sequences were not conserved across biopsy sites or patients.

As concerns this clone: Antigen unknown.

TCRdb's copy holds only in-frame clones and misses some; the assay was immunoSEQ multiplex PCR. The sample includes some 70,000 clones, 91% of them seen just once. The V gene end was trimmed by 4 bases and the J gene end by 3 bases; junction bases not matched to a gene: 5. Germline V gene lookup returns CDR1 MGHRA and CDR2 YSYEKL. CDR3 length: 15 residues. Source material: blood. The sequence came from a male donor with vitiligo. The rearrangement uses TRBV4-1 and TRBJ1-3, with 8 bases matching TRBD1. The DNA for the CDR3 is TGCGCCAGCAGCCCGCAGGGGGCAAATGGAAACACCATATATTTT. Protein: CASSPQGANGNTIYF.